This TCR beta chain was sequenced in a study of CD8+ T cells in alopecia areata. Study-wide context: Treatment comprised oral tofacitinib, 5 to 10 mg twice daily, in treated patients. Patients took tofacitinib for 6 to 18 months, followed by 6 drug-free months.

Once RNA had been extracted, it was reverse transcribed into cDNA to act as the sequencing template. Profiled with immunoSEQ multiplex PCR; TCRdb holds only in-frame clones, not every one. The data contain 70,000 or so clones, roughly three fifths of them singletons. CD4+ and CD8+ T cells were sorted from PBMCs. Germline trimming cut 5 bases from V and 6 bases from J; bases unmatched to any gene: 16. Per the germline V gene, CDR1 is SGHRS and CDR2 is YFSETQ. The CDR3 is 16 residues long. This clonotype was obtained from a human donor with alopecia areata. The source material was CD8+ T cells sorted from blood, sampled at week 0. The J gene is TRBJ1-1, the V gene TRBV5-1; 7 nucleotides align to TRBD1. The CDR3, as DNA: TGCGCCAGCAGTTCCCCGGGACAGTCCCCTTCGGCTGAAGCTTTCTTT. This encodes CASSSPGQSPSAEAFF.